A selection of T cell receptor beta chains follows, all from one sample in a study of a mutant IDH1 vaccine in newly diagnosed glioma. The assay was immunoSEQ multiplex PCR, and TCRdb's table has in-frame clones only and misses some. The sample has tens of thousands of clones, 65% to 90% seen once. The sequences come from PBMCs, collected from a glioma patient treated with radiotherapy, temozolomide or both. These TCRs come from a man aged 25 to 40 with glioma. CDR3s include the opening cysteine and the closing phenylalanine or tryptophan. D genes are given only for firm matches. Only some rows state a clone size, as once, few, many or a class for expanded clones.

j_call clone_size d_call v_call cdr3_aa cdr3_nt
TRBJ2-5 - - TRBV6-1 CASSEALSVGETQYF TGTGCCAGCAGTGAAGCCCTATCGGTGGGAGAGACCCAGTACTTC
TRBJ1-5 few TRBD1 TRBV6-1 CASSVQGALPQHF TGTGCCAGCAGCGTACAGGGGGCTTTGCCCCAGCATTTT
TRBJ2-7 - TRBD1 TRBV10-1 CASSENRGRRQYF TGCGCCAGCAGCGAGAACAGGGGGCGGCGGCAGTACTTC
TRBJ1-1 - - TRBV19 CASSIVPGGPTEAFF TGTGCCAGTAGTATAGTACCCGGAGGGCCCACTGAAGCTTTCTTT
TRBJ2-2 - - TRBV5-1 CASSLVTTGELFF TGCGCCAGCAGCTTGGTCACCACCGGGGAGCTGTTTTTT
TRBJ2-2 once TRBD2 TRBV7-7 CASSLASGGNTGELFF TGTGCCAGCAGCTTAGCTAGCGGGGGCAACACCGGGGAGCTGTTTTTT
TRBJ1-1 - - TRBV7-9 CASSSAREAFF TGTGCCAGCAGCTCGGCCCGTGAAGCTTTCTTT
TRBJ2-1 - - TRBV18 CASSPTRGTQQGEQFF TGTGCCAGCTCACCTACTAGGGGGACACAACAAGGGGAGCAGTTCTTC
TRBJ2-3 - TRBD1 TRBV6-5 CASSLGTDNTDTQYF TGTGCCAGCAGTCTAGGGACAGATAACACAGATACGCAGTATTTT
TRBJ1-1 once - TRBV28 CASSPPLGVLDTEAFF TGTGCCAGCAGCCCTCCCCTCGGGGTTTTGGACACTGAAGCTTTCTTT
TRBJ2-7 - TRBD1 TRBV19 CASSEGGTGSSYEQYF TGTGCCAGTAGTGAGGGGGGGACAGGGAGCTCCTACGAGCAGTACTTC
TRBJ2-7 - - TRBV18 CASSLRETFSYEQYF TGTGCCAGCTCACTAAGGGAGACCTTCTCCTACGAGCAGTACTTC
TRBJ2-3 - - TRBV7-9 CASSFVPGKVVDTQYF TGTGCCAGCAGCTTCGTCCCGGGGAAGGTCGTAGATACGCAGTATTTT
TRBJ2-2 once TRBD1 TRBV29-1 CSVGDRDGGTGELFF TGCAGCGTGGGGGACAGGGATGGTGGTACCGGGGAGCTGTTTTTT
TRBJ1-6 - - TRBV4-1 CASSHQTGDLYSPLHF TGCGCCAGCAGCCATCAAACAGGTGACCTCTATTCACCCCTCCACTTT
TRBJ2-1 once TRBD1 TRBV7-9 CASSLALVNFDRGNEQFF TGTGCCAGCAGCTTAGCGCTCGTAAACTTTGACAGGGGCAATGAGCAGTTCTTC
TRBJ1-2 - TRBD1 TRBV5-1 CASSLMTRGGALFGYTF TGCGCCAGCAGCTTGATGACCAGGGGGGGCGCTTTGTTTGGCTACACCTTC
TRBJ2-1 - TRBD1 TRBV30 CAWRSGGAYNEQFF TGTGCCTGGAGATCAGGGGGCGCCTACAATGAGCAGTTCTTC
TRBJ2-1 - TRBD2 TRBV7-8 CASGLAGPLDEQFF TGTGCCAGCGGACTAGCGGGACCCCTCGATGAGCAGTTCTTC
TRBJ2-7 - - TRBV28 CASSLPGGNSYEQYF TGTGCCAGCAGTTTACCAGGGGGGAACTCCTACGAGCAGTACTTC
TRBJ1-5 once - TRBV29-1 CSVETVSNQPQHF TGCAGCGTTGAGACAGTCAGCAATCAGCCCCAGCATTTT
TRBJ2-7 once - TRBV7-8 CASSAGPVYEQYF TGTGCCAGCAGCGCGGGACCCGTCTACGAGCAGTACTTC
TRBJ2-1 - - TRBV7-2 CASSLGLPTGRGGNEQFF TGTGCCAGCAGCTTAGGTCTCCCCACAGGGAGGGGAGGCAATGAGCAGTTCTTC
TRBJ2-1 - - TRBV5-5 CASSFDSGRLGNEQFF TGTGCCAGCAGCTTTGATTCCGGGAGATTAGGCAATGAGCAGTTCTTC
TRBJ1-2 - - TRBV6-5 CASSYSNLRGNYGYTF TGTGCCAGCAGTTACTCAAATCTCCGGGGCAACTATGGCTACACCTTC
TRBJ1-2 - - TRBV9 CASSVGGTYGYTF TGTGCCAGCAGCGTAGGAGGGACCTATGGCTACACCTTC
TRBJ2-7 - - TRBV6-1 CASSEWLIRNSYEQYF TGTGCCAGCAGTGAATGGCTGATCCGGAATTCTTACGAGCAGTACTTC
TRBJ2-7 - - TRBV27 CASKSPPNEQYF TGTGCCAGCAAATCTCCCCCCAACGAGCAGTACTTC
TRBJ2-5 - - TRBV7-8 CASSLGGGLETQYF TGTGCCAGCAGCTTAGGAGGAGGGTTGGAGACCCAGTACTTC
TRBJ2-5 - - TRBV4-2 CASSLNGLETQYF TGTGCCAGCAGCTTGAACGGGCTCGAGACCCAGTACTTC
TRBJ1-2 - - TRBV7-9 CASSPNPNYGYTF TGTGCCAGCAGCCCTAATCCTAACTATGGCTACACCTTC
TRBJ2-1 - TRBD2 TRBV4-1 CASSPANGGSEQFF TGCGCCAGCAGCCCCGCTAACGGGGGGTCTGAGCAGTTCTTC